The rows below give T cell receptor beta chains drawn from one sample of a study of blood T cell repertoires in COVID-19. Libraries were prepared by immunoSEQ multiplex PCR; TCRdb keeps only in-frame clonotypes and omits some of them. The sample lists a few hundred thousand clones, around 90% occurring once. Material for sequencing was PBMCs or T cells enriched from blood (not recorded which). The receptors come from a woman aged 40 to 55 who had been exposed to COVID-19. Both conserved end residues are part of each CDR3. Each record gives: V gene, D gene, clone size, J gene, CDR3 protein, CDR3 DNA. The D gene is left open where the match is weak. Size tells how often a clone was seen (once, few, many) or the class of an expanded clone, and some rows leave it out.

V: TRBV9; D: TRBD2; size: NA; J: TRBJ2-1; CDR3: CASSVQPSGRAGDEQFF; DNA: TGTGCCAGCAGCGTTCAACCCAGCGGGAGAGCGGGCGATGAGCAGTTCTTC
V: TRBV27; D: NA; size: NA; J: TRBJ1-1; CDR3: CASTALGGGKNTEAFF; DNA: TGTGCCAGCACAGCTCTCGGGGGAGGAAAGAACACTGAAGCTTTCTTT
V: TRBV4-2; D: NA; size: NA; J: TRBJ1-1; CDR3: CASSQDQGAFF; DNA: TGTGCCAGCAGCCAAGATCAGGGAGCTTTCTTT
V: TRBV7-2; D: TRBD2; size: once; J: TRBJ2-1; CDR3: CASSLDTGGRANEQFF; DNA: TGTGCCAGCAGCTTAGACACGGGAGGGCGGGCCAATGAGCAGTTCTTC
V: TRBV7-2; D: TRBD1; size: NA; J: TRBJ2-7; CDR3: CASSFQNRGASGEQYF; DNA: TGTGCCAGCAGCTTCCAGAACAGGGGGGCATCGGGGGAGCAGTACTTC
V: TRBV5-1; D: NA; size: NA; J: TRBJ1-1; CDR3: CASSSGVSVNTEAFF; DNA: TGTGCCAGCAGCTCCGGGGTATCCGTGAACACTGAAGCTTTCTTT
V: TRBV7-3; D: NA; size: NA; J: TRBJ1-6; CDR3: CASSLVSGASPLHF; DNA: TGTGCCAGCAGCTTAGTGTCAGGGGCCTCACCCCTCCACTTT
V: TRBV29-1; D: TRBD1; size: NA; J: TRBJ1-2; CDR3: CSVERPGQFYGYTF; DNA: TGCAGCGTTGAGCGGCCGGGACAGTTTTATGGCTACACCTTC
V: TRBV2; D: TRBD1; size: NA; J: TRBJ1-5; CDR3: CASSRGQGGGYSNQPQHF; DNA: TGTGCCAGCAGTCGCGGACAGGGTGGGGGTTATAGCAATCAGCCCCAGCATTTT
V: TRBV30; D: NA; size: NA; J: TRBJ2-4; CDR3: CAWGREAKNIQYF; DNA: TGTGCCTGGGGCCGTGAAGCCAAAAACATTCAGTACTTC
V: TRBV7-3; D: NA; size: once; J: TRBJ2-5; CDR3: CASSLLGGKETQYF; DNA: TGTGCCAGCAGCTTACTCGGGGGAAAAGAGACCCAGTACTTC
V: TRBV25-1; D: NA; size: NA; J: TRBJ1-2; CDR3: CASSAQGFGGYTF; DNA: TGTGCCAGCAGTGCACAGGGTTTCGGCGGCTACACCTTC
V: TRBV30; D: TRBD1; size: NA; J: TRBJ1-1; CDR3: CAWSGLDRGRDTEAFF; DNA: TGTGCCTGGAGCGGACTTGACAGGGGGCGAGACACTGAAGCTTTCTTT
V: TRBV19; D: NA; size: NA; J: TRBJ1-2; CDR3: CASSRGEANYGYTF; DNA: TGTGCCAGTAGTCGCGGGGAGGCCAACTATGGCTACACCTTC
V: TRBV19; D: NA; size: NA; J: TRBJ1-2; CDR3: CASSRGADGTF; DNA: TGTGCCAGTAGTCGGGGAGCAGATGGCACCTTC
V: TRBV5-5; D: TRBD1; size: NA; J: TRBJ2-1; CDR3: CASSSGQGMNEQFF; DNA: TGTGCCAGCAGCTCGGGACAGGGGATGAATGAGCAGTTCTTC
V: TRBV19; D: TRBD1; size: NA; J: TRBJ2-3; CDR3: CASSPMTGGTDTQYF; DNA: TGTGCCAGTAGTCCCATGACAGGGGGCACCGATACGCAGTATTTT
V: TRBV29-1; D: NA; size: NA; J: TRBJ1-2; CDR3: CSALGTGGFYGYTF; DNA: TGCAGCGCATTGGGGACCGGGGGTTTCTATGGCTACACCTTC
V: TRBV14; D: TRBD1; size: NA; J: TRBJ2-1; CDR3: CASSSPGQGIYNEQFF; DNA: TGTGCCAGCAGCAGCCCGGGACAGGGGATCTACAATGAGCAGTTCTTC
V: TRBV28; D: TRBD1; size: NA; J: TRBJ1-2; CDR3: CASSSQGARNGYTF; DNA: TGTGCCAGCAGCTCTCAGGGGGCCCGGAATGGCTACACCTTC
V: TRBV5-1; D: TRBD1; size: NA; J: TRBJ2-5; CDR3: CASSLDVRTGGETQYF; DNA: TGCGCCAGCAGCTTGGATGTGAGGACAGGGGGGGAGACCCAGTACTTC
V: TRBV7-9; D: NA; size: NA; J: TRBJ1-5; CDR3: CASSKTGTLNQPQHF; DNA: TGTGCCAGCAGCAAGACCGGGACACTCAATCAGCCCCAGCATTTT
V: TRBV7-3; D: NA; size: NA; J: TRBJ2-3; CDR3: CASSQGGSYTDTQYF; DNA: TGTGCCAGCAGCCAGGGGGGCAGCTACACAGATACGCAGTATTTT
V: TRBV2; D: NA; size: NA; J: TRBJ1-3; CDR3: CASTFSLDTIYF; DNA: TGTGCCAGCACTTTCAGTTTGGACACCATATATTTT
V: TRBV3-1/TRBV3-2; D: TRBD2; size: NA; J: TRBJ2-5; CDR3: CASSQDMGLAETQYF; DNA: TGTGCCAGCAGCCAAGATATGGGACTAGCGGAGACCCAGTACTTC
V: TRBV11-3; D: TRBD1; size: NA; J: TRBJ1-1; CDR3: CASSPRPTGPSTEAFF; DNA: TGTGCCAGCAGCCCCAGACCGACAGGGCCGAGCACTGAAGCTTTCTTT
V: TRBV19; D: NA; size: NA; J: TRBJ1-1; CDR3: CASSIVGQGNTEAFF; DNA: TGTGCCAGTAGTATAGTAGGGCAGGGTAACACTGAAGCTTTCTTT
V: TRBV19; D: NA; size: many; J: TRBJ1-2; CDR3: CASRPAIRGGYTF; DNA: TGTGCCAGTAGGCCGGCCATCCGGGGTGGCTACACCTTC
V: TRBV5-1; D: NA; size: NA; J: TRBJ1-2; CDR3: CASSLALMGGNGYTF; DNA: TGCGCCAGCAGCTTGGCGTTGATGGGGGGGAATGGCTACACCTTC
V: TRBV28; D: NA; size: NA; J: TRBJ1-2; CDR3: CASSLVGRFSYTF; DNA: TGTGCCAGCAGTTTAGTGGGGCGATTTAGCTACACCTTC
V: TRBV6-1; D: NA; size: NA; J: TRBJ2-1; CDR3: CASSDEIASNEQFF; DNA: TGTGCCAGCAGTGATGAGATAGCGAGCAATGAGCAGTTCTTC
V: TRBV16; D: TRBD1; size: NA; J: TRBJ1-6; CDR3: CASSQGQGAYSPLHF; DNA: TGTGCCAGCAGCCAAGGACAGGGGGCGTATTCACCCCTCCACTTT
V: TRBV30; D: NA; size: NA; J: TRBJ1-6; CDR3: CAWSGQNNSPLHF; DNA: TGTGCCTGGAGTGGACAAAATAATTCACCCCTCCACTTT
V: TRBV5-6; D: TRBD1; size: NA; J: TRBJ1-5; CDR3: CASSPDGGQGHQPQHF; DNA: TGTGCCAGCAGCCCGGACGGGGGACAGGGGCATCAGCCCCAGCATTTT
V: TRBV2; D: NA; size: NA; J: TRBJ2-5; CDR3: CASTRDLQETQYF; DNA: TGTGCCAGCACCCGGGACTTACAAGAGACCCAGTACTTC
V: TRBV6-5; D: TRBD1; size: NA; J: TRBJ1-6; CDR3: CASSSTDRGNSPLHF; DNA: TGTGCCAGCAGTTCGACCGACAGGGGAAATTCACCCCTCCACTTT
V: TRBV11-1; D: TRBD2; size: NA; J: TRBJ2-2; CDR3: CASSSGLAGGTGELFF; DNA: TGTGCCAGCAGCTCCGGGCTAGCGGGTGGTACCGGGGAGCTGTTTTTT
V: TRBV6-2/TRBV6-3; D: TRBD1; size: NA; J: TRBJ1-5; CDR3: CASSLDRALAQPQHF; DNA: TGTGCCAGCAGTTTGGACAGGGCGCTTGCTCAGCCCCAGCATTTT
V: TRBV7-6; D: NA; size: NA; J: TRBJ2-2; CDR3: CASSPNDSPSWGELFF; DNA: TGTGCCAGCAGCCCTAATGACAGCCCCTCGTGGGGGGAGCTGTTTTTT
V: TRBV3-1/TRBV3-2; D: NA; size: NA; J: TRBJ1-5; CDR3: CASSQGRAGGLQPQHF; DNA: TGTGCCAGCAGCCAAGGTCGGGCGGGGGGGCTTCAGCCCCAGCATTTT
V: TRBV7-6; D: NA; size: NA; J: TRBJ1-2; CDR3: CASSLVGGSGDGYTF; DNA: TGTGCCAGCAGCTTAGTCGGAGGGTCAGGAGATGGCTACACCTTC
V: TRBV19; D: NA; size: NA; J: TRBJ1-5; CDR3: CASSIFSRQPYSNQPQHF; DNA: TGTGCCAGTAGTATCTTTTCCCGACAGCCTTATAGCAATCAGCCCCAGCATTTT
V: TRBV7-2; D: TRBD1; size: NA; J: TRBJ1-4; CDR3: CASSSPIGGLTINEKLFF; DNA: TGTGCCAGCAGCTCACCCATAGGGGGCCTTACCATTAATGAAAAACTGTTTTTT
V: TRBV19; D: TRBD1; size: NA; J: TRBJ1-2; CDR3: CASSRGQGGYGYTF; DNA: TGTGCCAGTAGTCGTGGACAGGGTGGCTATGGCTACACCTTC
V: TRBV25-1; D: TRBD2; size: NA; J: TRBJ2-1; CDR3: CASSEFGTRSVEQFF; DNA: TGTGCCAGCAGTGAATTCGGGACTAGGTCGGTTGAGCAGTTCTTC
V: TRBV5-1; D: NA; size: once; J: TRBJ1-1; CDR3: CASSLGSGSGEAFF; DNA: TGCGCCAGCAGCTTGGGGTCCGGCTCGGGTGAAGCTTTCTTT
V: TRBV27; D: TRBD1; size: NA; J: TRBJ1-2; CDR3: CASSLTAGQGEGYGYTF; DNA: TGTGCCAGCAGTTTAACGGCGGGACAGGGGGAGGGGTATGGCTACACCTTC
V: TRBV18; D: NA; size: NA; J: TRBJ1-1; CDR3: CASSPDIGVGTEAFF; DNA: TGTGCCAGCTCACCAGACATCGGGGTAGGCACTGAAGCTTTCTTT
V: TRBV3-1/TRBV3-2; D: NA; size: NA; J: TRBJ1-5; CDR3: CASSQEDSQEPYSNQPQHF; DNA: TGTGCCAGCAGCCAAGAAGACAGTCAAGAACCATATAGCAATCAGCCCCAGCATTTT
V: TRBV10-3; D: NA; size: NA; J: TRBJ2-5; CDR3: CAIRGGDNQETQYF; DNA: TGTGCCATCCGGGGAGGGGACAACCAAGAGACCCAGTACTTC